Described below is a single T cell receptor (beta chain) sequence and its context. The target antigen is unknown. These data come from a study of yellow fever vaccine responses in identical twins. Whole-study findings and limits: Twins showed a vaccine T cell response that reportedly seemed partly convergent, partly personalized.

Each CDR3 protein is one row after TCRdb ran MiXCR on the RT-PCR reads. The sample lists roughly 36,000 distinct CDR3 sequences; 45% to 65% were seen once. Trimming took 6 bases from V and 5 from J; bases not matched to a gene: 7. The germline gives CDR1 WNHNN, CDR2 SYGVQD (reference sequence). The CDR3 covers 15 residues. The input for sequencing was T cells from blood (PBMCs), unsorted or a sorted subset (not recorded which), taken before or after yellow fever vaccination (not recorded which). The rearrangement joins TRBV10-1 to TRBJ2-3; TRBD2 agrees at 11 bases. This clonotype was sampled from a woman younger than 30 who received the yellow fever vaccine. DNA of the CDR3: TGCGCCAGCAGACTGACTAGCGGGGCCCAAGATACGCAGTATTTT. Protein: CASRLTSGAQDTQYF.